Listed below are T cell receptor beta chains from one sample, sequenced in a study of read filtering for tumor transcriptome and immune sequencing. TCRdb re-derived calls from the reads in MiXCR, one entry per CDR3 protein. In the table there are 39,000 or so distinct CDR3 sequences, roughly an eighth of which are singletons. Input material: a population of CD138-negative cells sorted from bone marrow. The receptors derive from a donor over 35 with multiple myeloma. CDR3s include the opening cysteine and the closing phenylalanine or tryptophan. The D gene is left open where the match is weak. Some rows mark clone size as missing; the rest say once, few, many or name a class of expanded clone.

>TRBJ2-1|.|few|TRBV6-5
TGTGCCAGCAGGGAGACCGGGCTCTATGAGCAGTTCTTC
CASRETGLYEQFF
>TRBJ2-2|.|few|TRBV28
TGTGCCAGCAGCACCGGACAGACATACACCGGGGAGCTGTTTTTT
CASSTGQTYTGELFF
>TRBJ2-1|.|many|TRBV7-9
TGTGCCAGCGGTGGGCTAGGAAGCCACAATGAGCAGTTCTTC
CASGGLGSHNEQFF
>TRBJ2-5|TRBD1|many|TRBV5-1
TGCGCCAGCAGGGCTGGGACAGGGAGGCAAGGAGAGACCCAGTACTTC
CASRAGTGRQGETQYF
>TRBJ2-5|.|.|TRBV20-1
TGCAGTGCCCCACTTCCAACTGTCGCGGAGACCCAGTACTTC
CSAPLPTVAETQYF
>TRBJ1-1|.|many|TRBV7-9
TGTGCCAGCAGCAAAGGGTATAGGGGCGGCACTGAAGCTTTCTTT
CASSKGYRGGTEAFF
>TRBJ2-1|.|.|TRBV24-1
TGTGCCACCGGCGGGACCAACAATGGGCAGCTCTTC
CATGGTNNGQLF
>TRBJ1-1|.|many|TRBV7-9
TGTGCCAGCATCCTATGGGCGGGACGGATGAACACTGAAGCTTTCTTT
CASILWAGRMNTEAFF
>TRBJ1-1|.|many|TRBV11-2
TGTGCCAGCAGCTACCCTGGACGGAACACTGAAGCTTTCTTT
CASSYPGRNTEAFF
>TRBJ1-2|.|many|TRBV28
TGTGCCAGCAGTCTCCACCAAGTTACCTATGGCTACACCTTC
CASSLHQVTYGYTF
>TRBJ1-1|.|many|TRBV3-1
TGTGCCAGCAGCCAAGGAATCGGTCCGAACACTGAAGCTTTCTTT
CASSQGIGPNTEAFF
>TRBJ2-7|.|many|TRBV5-4
TGTGCCAGCAGTAAGGAGACAGGTACCTACGAGCAGTACTTC
CASSKETGTYEQYF
>TRBJ1-4|.|many|TRBV19
TGTGCCAGTAAGGAGAGAGCAACTAATGAAAAACTGTTTTTT
CASKERATNEKLFF
>TRBJ1-3|.|many|TRBV18
TGTGCCAGCCCAGTCTGGGGTGACACCATATATTTT
CASPVWGDTIYF
>TRBJ2-1|TRBD2|many|TRBV18
TGTGCCAGCTCACCACCACTAGCGGGAGGGCCCCACAATGAGCAGTTCTTC
CASSPPLAGGPHNEQFF
>TRBJ2-4|TRBD1|many|TRBV29-1
TGCAGCGTTGAGGGTGTAGGACAGGCCAAAATCATTCAGTACTTC
CSVEGVGQAKIIQYF
>TRBJ2-5|TRBD1|many|TRBV25-1
TGTGCCAGCAGGTTCGGGACAGGGGGCAGAGAGACCCAGTACTTC
CASRFGTGGRETQYF
>TRBJ2-2|.|few|TRBV19
TGTGCCAGTAGTATCACAGGGAGGACCGGGGAGCTGTTTTTT
CASSITGRTGELFF
>TRBJ2-6|.|many|TRBV6-5
TGTGCCAGCAGGGGAGCCTCTGGGGCCAACGTCCTGACTTTC
CASRGASGANVLTF
>TRBJ1-1|.|.|TRBV4-3
TGCGCCAGCAGCCATGATAGGAACACTGAAGCTTTCTTT
CASSHDRNTEAFF
>TRBJ1-5|.|many|TRBV6-1
TGTGCCAGCAGTGAGAGGGAGGAGGGCAATCAGCCCCAGCATTTT
CASSEREEGNQPQHF
>TRBJ1-6|.|many|TRBV25-1
TGTGCCAGCAGACCACAGAATTCACCCCTCCACTTT
CASRPQNSPLHF
>TRBJ2-3|TRBD2|many|TRBV20-1
TGCAGTGCTATTAGCGGGACCCCCCCAGATACGCAGTATTTT
CSAISGTPPDTQYF
>TRBJ1-2|.|many|TRBV5-8
TGTGCCAGCAGCTTGGTTCAGGGGATTCGGTCGGCTTATGGCTACACCTTC
CASSLVQGIRSAYGYTF